This TCR beta chain was profiled in a study of naive and memory T cell subsets. This CDR3 has 14 residues. The germline gives CDR1 DFQATT, CDR2 SNEGSKA (reference sequence). A UMI-containing oligonucleotide was joined by 3' ligation to the TCR cDNA template. Four PCR rounds used nested alpha and beta constant region primers plus the SP2 primer. Each CDR3 protein gets one entry after TCRdb re-called the 5' RACE reads with MiXCR. The table includes about 62,000 distinct CDR3 sequences, 6% to 8.5% detected once. The source is a female donor in good health. The V and J genes are TRBV20-1 and TRBJ2-7; 7 positions agree with TRBD2. CDR3 sequence reads: CSLGVAGVNYEQYF. DNA of the CDR3: TGCAGCCTGGGGGTCGCGGGAGTCAACTACGAGCAGTACTTC.